The clone carrying this TCR beta chain appeared a single time. Its antigen is unknown. This specimen belongs to a study of memory CD4+ T cells and cytomegalovirus serostatus. Study-wide context: Donors were healthy Belgian adults, under 10 CMV seropositive and around 24 seronegative. General study results and limits: Each of some 67 CMV-associated TCRbeta sequences occurred in one to five individuals.

The sort gate was single viable CD3+CD4+CD8-CD45RO+ cells for memory CD4+ T cells. Serostatus was set by detecting CMV pp150, pp28, p38, p52 IgG. TCRdb keeps only in-frame clones here, not all; method: immunoSEQ multiplex PCR. The sample has around 45,000 clones; approximately 82% are singletons. This CDR3 is 13 amino acids long. CDR1 is SGHAT, CDR2 FQNNGV, per germline. Trimming stripped 1 base from V and 3 bases from J, with 6 bases between. Sequencing was done on a sample of memory CD4+ T cells from blood. V gene TRBV11-2 combines with J gene TRBJ1-2; the D is unclear. This TCR came from an adult in good health and CMV-seronegative. The CDR3 reads CASSLVPDYGYTF. CDR3 in DNA: TGTGCCAGCAGCTTAGTCCCGGACTATGGCTACACCTTC.